This record concerns one TCR beta chain sequence. What it recognizes is unknown. CDR3 length equals 15 residues. The junction had 12 bases not matched to a gene; V was cut back by 5 bases and J by 4 bases. CDR1 is GTSNPN, CDR2 SVGIG, per germline (reference sequence). This sample was included in a study of T cells in localized non-small cell lung cancer. Assay used: immunoSEQ multiplex PCR; TCRdb lists only in-frame clones, some missing. The profile shows roughly 17,000 clones, around 80% of them singletons. Study-level results: Only one tumor region was sequenced, so heterogeneity remains possible.

The TCR originated in a male donor aged 60 or older with stage III lung adenocarcinoma. The sequencing here drew on peripheral blood, taken before any cancer treatment. The genes are TRBV30 and TRBJ2-7; TRBD1 aligns across 9 bases. The CDR3 nucleotides read TGTGCCTGGGCTCTAGGGACAGGGACGTATTACGAGCAGTACTTC. Amino acid sequence: CAWALGTGTYYEQYF.